This TCR beta chain was found in a study of T-cell memory formation after mild COVID-19. Study findings and constraints: Clones that contracted from day 15 to 85 had balanced CD4/CD8; later expanders were CD4+ biased. Memory sampled before infection contained some responding clones, suggesting cross-reactive memory joined.

This clonotype was counted only a few times. Its antigen remains unidentified. MiXCR was run by TCRdb on the 5' RACE reads, yielding one entry per CDR3 protein. The sample records 250,000 or so distinct CDR3 sequences, roughly 18% being singletons. This CDR3 has 14 amino acids. V was clipped by 0 bases and J by 4 bases, with 10 bases between them. Looked up from germline, CDR1 is DFQATT and CDR2 is SNEGSKA (reference sequence). The TCR was taken from a man aged 18 to 30 who had mild COVID-19 (a few samples of this study predate the infection). Cell type and time point are not known. The rearrangement joins TRBV20-1 to TRBJ1-5, with a weak D call TRBD1 (5 bases). The sample consisted of PBMCs or a T cell subset sorted from them (not recorded which). The CDR3 loop reads CSAREARENQPQHF. The CDR3 DNA reads TGCAGTGCTAGAGAGGCCAGGGAAAATCAGCCCCAGCATTTT.